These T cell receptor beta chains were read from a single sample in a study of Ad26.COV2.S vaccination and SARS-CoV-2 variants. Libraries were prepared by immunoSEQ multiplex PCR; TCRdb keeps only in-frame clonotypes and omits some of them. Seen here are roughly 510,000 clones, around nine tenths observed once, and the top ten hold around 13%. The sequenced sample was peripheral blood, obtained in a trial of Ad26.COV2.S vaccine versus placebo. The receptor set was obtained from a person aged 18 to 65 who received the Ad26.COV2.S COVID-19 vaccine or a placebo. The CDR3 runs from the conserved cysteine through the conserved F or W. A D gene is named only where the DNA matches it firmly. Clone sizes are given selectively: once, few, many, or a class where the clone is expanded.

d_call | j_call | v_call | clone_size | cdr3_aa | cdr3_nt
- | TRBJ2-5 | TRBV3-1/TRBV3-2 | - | CASSPSTAKETQYF | TGTGCCAGCAGCCCCAGTACGGCAAAAGAGACCCAGTACTTC
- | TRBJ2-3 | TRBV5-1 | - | CASSLDLGRDTQYF | TGCGCCAGCAGCTTGGATCTAGGACGAGATACGCAGTATTTT
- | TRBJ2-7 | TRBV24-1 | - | CATKGWKDEQYF | TGTGCCACCAAGGGGTGGAAGGACGAGCAGTACTTC
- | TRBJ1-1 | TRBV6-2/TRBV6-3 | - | CASSYYPGVIYTEAFF | TGTGCCAGCAGTTACTATCCAGGGGTTATTTACACTGAAGCTTTCTTT
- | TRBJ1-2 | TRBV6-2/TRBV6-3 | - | CASSYGGNYGYTF | TGTGCCAGCAGTTATGGGGGGAACTATGGCTACACCTTC
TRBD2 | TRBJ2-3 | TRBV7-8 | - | CASSLVGGRTDTQYF | TGTGCCAGCAGCTTAGTGGGGGGGAGAACAGATACGCAGTATTTT
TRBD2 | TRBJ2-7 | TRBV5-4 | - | CASSPTTGLGVGEQYF | TGTGCCAGCAGCCCTACCACGGGACTAGGGGTCGGGGAGCAGTACTTC
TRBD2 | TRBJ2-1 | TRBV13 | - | CASSLLASGSNEQFF | TGTGCCAGCAGCTTATTGGCTAGCGGGAGCAATGAGCAGTTCTTC
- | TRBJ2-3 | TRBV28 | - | CASSFVGARGDTQYF | TGTGCCAGCAGTTTTGTGGGGGCGCGGGGAGATACGCAGTATTTT
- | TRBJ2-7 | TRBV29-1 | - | CSVKGVSYEQYF | TGCAGCGTAAAGGGGGTATCCTACGAGCAGTACTTC
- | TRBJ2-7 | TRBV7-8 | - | CASSHGAPYEQYF | TGTGCCAGCAGCCACGGGGCCCCCTACGAGCAGTACTTC
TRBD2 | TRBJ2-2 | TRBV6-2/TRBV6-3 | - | CASSYVSGRASKNTGELFF | TGTGCCAGCAGTTACGTGAGCGGGAGGGCCTCTAAGAACACCGGGGAGCTGTTTTTT
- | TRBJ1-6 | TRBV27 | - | CASSLSGYQSPLHF | TGTGCCAGCAGCTTATCGGGGTACCAATCACCCCTCCACTTT
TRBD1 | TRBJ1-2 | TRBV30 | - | CAWSMTGGPYGYTF | TGTGCCTGGAGTATGACAGGGGGCCCTTATGGCTACACCTTC
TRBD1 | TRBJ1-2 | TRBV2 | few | CASSQTGTYGYTF | TGTGCCAGCAGCCAGACAGGGACCTATGGCTACACCTTC
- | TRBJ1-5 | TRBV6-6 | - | CASSLDGGGNQPQHF | TGTGCCAGCAGCCTGGATGGCGGGGGCAATCAGCCCCAGCATTTT
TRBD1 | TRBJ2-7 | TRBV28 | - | CASTLRDRPYEQYF | TGTGCCAGCACCCTGAGGGACAGACCCTACGAGCAGTACTTC
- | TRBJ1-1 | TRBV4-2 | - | CASSQWVNTEAFF | TGTGCCAGCAGCCAGTGGGTGAACACTGAAGCTTTCTTT
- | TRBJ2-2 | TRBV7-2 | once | CASSPVGGANTGELFF | TGTGCCAGCAGCCCCGTCGGTGGAGCGAACACCGGGGAGCTGTTTTTT
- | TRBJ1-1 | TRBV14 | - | CASSQVGVRAEAFF | TGTGCCAGCAGCCAAGTGGGTGTAAGGGCAGAAGCTTTCTTT
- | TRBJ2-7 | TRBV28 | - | CASSHPREQYF | TGTGCCAGCAGCCACCCTAGGGAGCAGTACTTC
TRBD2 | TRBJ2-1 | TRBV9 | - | CASSVSGRAGNEQFF | TGTGCCAGCAGCGTTAGCGGGAGGGCCGGAAATGAGCAGTTCTTC
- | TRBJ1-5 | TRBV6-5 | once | CASSFGGYSNQPQHF | TGTGCCAGCAGTTTCGGGGGCTATAGCAATCAGCCCCAGCATTTT
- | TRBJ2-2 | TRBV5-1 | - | CASSLVGSGELFF | TGCGCCAGCAGCTTGGTGGGGTCCGGGGAGCTGTTTTTT
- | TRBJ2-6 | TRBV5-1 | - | CASSLEGSGANVLTF | TGCGCCAGCAGCTTGGAAGGTTCTGGGGCCAACGTCCTGACTTTC
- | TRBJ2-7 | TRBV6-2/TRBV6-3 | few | CASSYGAEQYF | TGTGCCAGCAGTTACGGGGCAGAGCAGTACTTC
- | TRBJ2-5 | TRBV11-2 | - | CASSPRLGAETQYF | TGTGCCAGCAGCCCACGACTGGGCGCAGAGACCCAGTACTTC
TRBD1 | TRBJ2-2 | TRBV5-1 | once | CASSLQQGAFSTGELFF | TGCGCCAGCAGCTTACAGCAGGGGGCATTTAGCACCGGGGAGCTGTTTTTT
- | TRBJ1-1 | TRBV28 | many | CASSPLQTGMGTEAFF | TGTGCCAGCAGTCCACTCCAAACAGGGATGGGGACTGAAGCTTTCTTT
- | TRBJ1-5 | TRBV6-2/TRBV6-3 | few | CASSSAGIRNQPQHF | TGTGCCAGCAGTTCCGCAGGGATCCGCAATCAGCCCCAGCATTTT
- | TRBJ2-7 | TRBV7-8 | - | CASSLGSLSRSSYEQYF | TGTGCCAGCAGCTTAGGGTCCCTTAGCCGAAGCTCCTACGAGCAGTACTTC
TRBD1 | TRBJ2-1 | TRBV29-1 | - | CSVGQGYNEQFF | TGCAGCGTGGGACAGGGGTACAATGAGCAGTTCTTC
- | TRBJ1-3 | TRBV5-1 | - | CASSLAVGAAGNTIYF | TGCGCCAGCAGCTTGGCCGTTGGGGCGGCTGGAAACACCATATATTTT
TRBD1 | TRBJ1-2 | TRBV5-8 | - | CASSKGQGPYGYTF | TGTGCCAGCAGCAAAGGACAGGGACCCTATGGCTACACCTTC
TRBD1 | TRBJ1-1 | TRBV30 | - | CASYRGGTEAFF | TGTGCCAGCTACAGGGGAGGGACTGAAGCTTTCTTT
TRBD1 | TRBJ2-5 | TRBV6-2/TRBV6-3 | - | CASSFGTGGRSETQYF | TGTGCCAGCAGTTTTGGGACAGGGGGACGGTCGGAGACCCAGTACTTC
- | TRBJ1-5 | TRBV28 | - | CASSPPGGSQPQHF | TGTGCCAGCAGCCCCCCCGGGGGGAGTCAGCCCCAGCATTTT
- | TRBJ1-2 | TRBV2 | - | CASRGDTAYGYTF | TGTGCCAGCAGGGGGGACACTGCCTATGGCTACACCTTC
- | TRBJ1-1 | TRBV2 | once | CASSVREAFF | TGTGCCAGCTCCGTACGGGAAGCTTTCTTT
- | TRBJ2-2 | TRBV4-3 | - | CASSQILGTNTGELFF | TGCGCCAGCAGCCAAATTCTAGGGACGAACACCGGGGAGCTGTTTTTT
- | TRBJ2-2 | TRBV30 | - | CAWSVFGLNTGELFF | TGTGCCTGGAGTGTATTCGGCCTGAACACCGGGGAGCTGTTTTTT
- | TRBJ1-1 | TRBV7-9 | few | CASSLIRSVLIEAFF | TGTGCCAGCAGCTTAATTCGGTCAGTTCTCATTGAAGCTTTCTTT
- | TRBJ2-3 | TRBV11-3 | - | CASSQLGLSTDTQYF | TGTGCCAGCAGTCAATTAGGTCTCAGTACAGATACGCAGTATTTT